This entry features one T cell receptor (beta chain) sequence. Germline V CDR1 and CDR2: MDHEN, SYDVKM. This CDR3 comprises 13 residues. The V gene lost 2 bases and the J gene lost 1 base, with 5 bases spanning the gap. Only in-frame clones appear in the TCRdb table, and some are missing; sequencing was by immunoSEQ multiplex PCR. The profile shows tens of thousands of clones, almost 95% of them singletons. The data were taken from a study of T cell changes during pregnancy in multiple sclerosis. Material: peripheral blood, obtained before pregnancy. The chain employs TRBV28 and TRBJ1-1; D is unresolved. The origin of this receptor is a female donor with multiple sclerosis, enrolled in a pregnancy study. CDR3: CASSLSGNTEAFF. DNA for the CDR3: TGTGCCAGCAGTTTAAGCGGGAACACTGAAGCTTTCTTT.